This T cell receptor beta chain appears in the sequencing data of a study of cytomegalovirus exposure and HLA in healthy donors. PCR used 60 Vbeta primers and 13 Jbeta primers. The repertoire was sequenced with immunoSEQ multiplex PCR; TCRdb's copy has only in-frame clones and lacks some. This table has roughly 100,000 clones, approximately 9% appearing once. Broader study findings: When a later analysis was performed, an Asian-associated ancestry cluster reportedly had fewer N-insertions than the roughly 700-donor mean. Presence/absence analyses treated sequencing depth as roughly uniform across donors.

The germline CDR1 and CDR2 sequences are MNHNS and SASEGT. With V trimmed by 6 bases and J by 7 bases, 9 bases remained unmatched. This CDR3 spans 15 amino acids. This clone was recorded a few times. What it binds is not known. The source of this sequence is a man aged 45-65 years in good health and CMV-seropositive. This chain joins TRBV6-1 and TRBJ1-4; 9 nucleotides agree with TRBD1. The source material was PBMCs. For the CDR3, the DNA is TGTGCCAGCAGACGACAGGGGGAGGTCCGTGAAAAACTGTTTTTT. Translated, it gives CASRRQGEVREKLFF.